This section outlines one TCR beta chain sequence together with its context. Sequencing was performed with immunoSEQ multiplex PCR; in TCRdb, only in-frame clones are kept and a portion is missing. The sample includes more than 9,000 clones, around 67% of them seen just once. These data originate in a study of T cells after somatic rescue of genetic block. CDR1 and CDR2 (germline): LNHDA, SQIVND (reference sequence). Trimming removed 1 base from V and 5 bases from J, with 5 bases in between. CDR3 length: 12 residues. The chain is built from TRBV19 and TRBJ2-5; a possible D gene is TRBD2 (5 bases). The sequenced sample was peripheral blood mononuclear cells (PBMCs). The source is a boy aged 5-17 years. This CDR3 reads CASSIGGETQYF. The CDR3 DNA reads as TGTGCCAGTAGTATAGGAGGGGAGACCCAGTACTTC.